The clone carrying this T cell receptor (beta chain) occurred a few times. Its antigen remains unknown. This specimen comes from a study of shared clonotypes between healthy human individuals. With V trimmed by 3 bases and J by 0 bases, 12 bases remained unmatched. Germline CDR1 LNHDA, CDR2 SQIVND (reference sequence). This CDR3 has 20 amino acids. Assay: immunoSEQ multiplex PCR; the TCRdb copy retains only in-frame clones and omits some. The data hold over a million clones, with approximately 68% observed a single time. Healthy adults negative for HIV, lacking recent acute infections or vaccinations, served as donors. Overall study results and limits: Estimated richness values were generally larger in naive subsets than in memory subsets.

This receptor was identified in a man younger than 35 in good health. Sequencing used memory CD4+ T cells sorted from blood. Subset described: CD45RA-negative fraction. The rearrangement links TRBV19 to TRBJ2-4; 12 bases are shared with TRBD2. In nucleotides, the CDR3 is TGTGCCAGTAGTATTGAACTAGCGGGGGGCCCCTTACTAGCCAAAAACATTCAGTACTTC. Its translation is CASSIELAGGPLLAKNIQYF.